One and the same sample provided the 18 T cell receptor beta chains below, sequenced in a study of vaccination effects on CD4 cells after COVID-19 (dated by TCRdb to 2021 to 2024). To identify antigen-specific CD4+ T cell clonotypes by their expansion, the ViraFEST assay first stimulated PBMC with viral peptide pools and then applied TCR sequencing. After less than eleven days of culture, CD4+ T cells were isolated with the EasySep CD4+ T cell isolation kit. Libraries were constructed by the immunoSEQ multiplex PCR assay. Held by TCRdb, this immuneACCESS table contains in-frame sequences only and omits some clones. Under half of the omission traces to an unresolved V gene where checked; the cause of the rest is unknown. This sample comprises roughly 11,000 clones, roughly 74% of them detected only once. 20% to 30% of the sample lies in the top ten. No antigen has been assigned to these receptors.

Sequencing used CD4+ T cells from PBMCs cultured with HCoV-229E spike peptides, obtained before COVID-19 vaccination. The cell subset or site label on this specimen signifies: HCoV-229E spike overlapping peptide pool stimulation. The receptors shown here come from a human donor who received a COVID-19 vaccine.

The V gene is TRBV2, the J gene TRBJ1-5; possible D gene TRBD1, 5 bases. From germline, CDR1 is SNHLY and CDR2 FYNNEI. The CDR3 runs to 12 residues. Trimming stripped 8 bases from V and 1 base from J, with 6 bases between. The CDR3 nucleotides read TGTGCCAGCGGGGACAGCAATCAGCCCCAGCATTTT. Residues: CASGDSNQPQHF.

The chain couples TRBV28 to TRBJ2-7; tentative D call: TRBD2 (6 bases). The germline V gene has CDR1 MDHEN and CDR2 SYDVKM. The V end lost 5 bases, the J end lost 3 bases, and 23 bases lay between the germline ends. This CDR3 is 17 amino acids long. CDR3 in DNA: TGTGCCAGCAGTCCCCGGTCCTGGCGGGAACGTGGCTACGAGCAGTACTTC. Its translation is CASSPRSWRERGYEQYF.

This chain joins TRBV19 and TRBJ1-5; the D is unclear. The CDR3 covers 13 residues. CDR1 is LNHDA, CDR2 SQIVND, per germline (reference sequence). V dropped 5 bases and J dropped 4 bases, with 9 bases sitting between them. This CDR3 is CASSDLRNQPQHF. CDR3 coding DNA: TGTGCCAGTAGTGACCTTAGGAATCAGCCCCAGCATTTT.

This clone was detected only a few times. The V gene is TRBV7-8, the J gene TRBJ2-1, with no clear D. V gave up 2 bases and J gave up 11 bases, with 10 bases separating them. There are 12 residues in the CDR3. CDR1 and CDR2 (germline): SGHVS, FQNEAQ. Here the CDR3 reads CASSLFTIQQFF. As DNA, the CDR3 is TGTGCCAGCAGCTTATTTACGATTCAGCAGTTCTTC.

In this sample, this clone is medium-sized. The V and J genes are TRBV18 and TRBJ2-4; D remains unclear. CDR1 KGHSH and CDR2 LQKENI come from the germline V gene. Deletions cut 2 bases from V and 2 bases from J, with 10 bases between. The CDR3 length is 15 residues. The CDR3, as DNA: TGTGCCAGCTCACCAGGGCAGGCCACCAAAAACATTCAGTACTTC. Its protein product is CASSPGQATKNIQYF.

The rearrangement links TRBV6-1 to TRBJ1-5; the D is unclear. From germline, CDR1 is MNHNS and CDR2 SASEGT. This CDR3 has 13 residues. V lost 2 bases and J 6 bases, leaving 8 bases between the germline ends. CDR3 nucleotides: TGTGCCAGCAGTGAAAAAGGGTCTCAGCCCCAGCATTTT. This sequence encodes CASSEKGSQPQHF.

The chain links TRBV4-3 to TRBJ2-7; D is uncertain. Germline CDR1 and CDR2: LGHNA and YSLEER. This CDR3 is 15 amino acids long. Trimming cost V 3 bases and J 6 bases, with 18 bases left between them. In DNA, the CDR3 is TGCGCCAGCAGCCAGGTTGGCGCTTGGGCATCCGAGCAGTACTTC. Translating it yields CASSQVGAWASEQYF.

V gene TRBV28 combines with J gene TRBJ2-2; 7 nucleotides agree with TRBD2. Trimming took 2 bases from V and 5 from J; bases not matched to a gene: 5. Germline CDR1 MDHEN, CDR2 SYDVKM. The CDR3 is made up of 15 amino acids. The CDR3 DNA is TGTGCCAGCAGTTTAATGGGGGGGAGAACCGGGGAGCTGTTTTTT. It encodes CASSLMGGRTGELFF.

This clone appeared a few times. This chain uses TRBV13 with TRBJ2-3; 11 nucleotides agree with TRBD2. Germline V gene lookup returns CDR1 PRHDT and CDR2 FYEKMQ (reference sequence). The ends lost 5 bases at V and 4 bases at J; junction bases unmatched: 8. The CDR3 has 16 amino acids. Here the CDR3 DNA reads TGTGCCAGCAGCCCTTGGCTAGCGGGGGGTCCAGATACGCAGTATTTT. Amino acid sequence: CASSPWLAGGPDTQYF.

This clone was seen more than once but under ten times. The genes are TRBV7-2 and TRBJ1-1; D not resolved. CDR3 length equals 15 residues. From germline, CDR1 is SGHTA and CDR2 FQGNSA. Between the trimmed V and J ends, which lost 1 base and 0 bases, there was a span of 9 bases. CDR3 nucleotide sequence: TGTGCCAGCAGCTTAGGGTTTTTGGTGAACACTGAAGCTTTCTTT. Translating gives CASSLGFLVNTEAFF.

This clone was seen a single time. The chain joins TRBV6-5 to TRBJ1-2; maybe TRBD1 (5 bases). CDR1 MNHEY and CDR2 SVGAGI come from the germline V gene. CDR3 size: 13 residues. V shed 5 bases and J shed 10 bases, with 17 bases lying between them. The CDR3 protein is CASSPAGLPSYTF. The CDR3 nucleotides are TGTGCCAGCAGTCCCGCGGGACTCCCGTCCTACACCTTC.

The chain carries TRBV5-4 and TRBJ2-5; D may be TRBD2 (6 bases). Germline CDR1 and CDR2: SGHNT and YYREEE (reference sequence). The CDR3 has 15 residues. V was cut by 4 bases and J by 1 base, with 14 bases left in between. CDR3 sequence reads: CASSAGTSIQETQYF. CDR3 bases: TGTGCCAGCAGCGCAGGGACTTCCATCCAAGAGACCCAGTACTTC.

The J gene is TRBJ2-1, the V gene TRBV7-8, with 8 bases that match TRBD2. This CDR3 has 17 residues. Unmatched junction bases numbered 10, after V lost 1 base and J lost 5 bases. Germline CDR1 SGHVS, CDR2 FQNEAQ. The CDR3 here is CASSLVRSGGSHNEQFF. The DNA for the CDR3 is TGTGCCAGCAGCTTAGTGCGATCGGGAGGGAGTCACAATGAGCAGTTCTTC.

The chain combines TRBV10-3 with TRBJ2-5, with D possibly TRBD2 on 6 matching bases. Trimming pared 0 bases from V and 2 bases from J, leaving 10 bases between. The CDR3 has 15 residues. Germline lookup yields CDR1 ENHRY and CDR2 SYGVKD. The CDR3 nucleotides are TGTGCCATCAGTGAGTCGACGGGGAGGCAAGAGACCCAGTACTTC. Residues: CAISESTGRQETQYF.

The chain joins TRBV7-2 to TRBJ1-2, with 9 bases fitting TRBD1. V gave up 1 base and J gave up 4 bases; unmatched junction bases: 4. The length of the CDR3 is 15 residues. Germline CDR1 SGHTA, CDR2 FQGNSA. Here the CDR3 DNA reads TGTGCCAGCAGCTTAGAGGGACAGGGAGGCTATGGCTACACCTTC. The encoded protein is CASSLEGQGGYGYTF.

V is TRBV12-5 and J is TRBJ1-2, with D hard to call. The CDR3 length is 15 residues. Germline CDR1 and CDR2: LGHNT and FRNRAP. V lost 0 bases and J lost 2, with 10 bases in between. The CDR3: CASGLVPSGNYGYTF. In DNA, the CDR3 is TGTGCTAGTGGTTTGGTACCTTCCGGGAACTATGGCTACACCTTC. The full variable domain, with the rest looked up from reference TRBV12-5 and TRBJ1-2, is DARVTQTPRHKVTEMGQEVTMRCQPILGHNTVFWYRQTMMQGLELLAYFRNRAPLDDSGMPKDRFSAEMPDATLATLKIQPSEPRDSAVYFCASGLVPSGNYGYTFGSGTRLTVV.

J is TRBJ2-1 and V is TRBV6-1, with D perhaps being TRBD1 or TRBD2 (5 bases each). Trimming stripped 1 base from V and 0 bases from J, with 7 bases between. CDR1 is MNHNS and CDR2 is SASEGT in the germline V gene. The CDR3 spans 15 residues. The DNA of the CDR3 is TGTGCCAGCAGTGAAGGGGGGAGCTCCTACAATGAGCAGTTCTTC. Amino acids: CASSEGGSSYNEQFF.

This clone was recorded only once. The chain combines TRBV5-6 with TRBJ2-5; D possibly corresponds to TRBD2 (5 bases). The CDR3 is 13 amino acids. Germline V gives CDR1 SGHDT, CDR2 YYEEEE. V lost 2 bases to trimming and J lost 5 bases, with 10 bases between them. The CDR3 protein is CASSLERRETQYF. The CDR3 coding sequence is TGTGCCAGCAGCTTAGAGCGGCGGGAGACCCAGTACTTC.